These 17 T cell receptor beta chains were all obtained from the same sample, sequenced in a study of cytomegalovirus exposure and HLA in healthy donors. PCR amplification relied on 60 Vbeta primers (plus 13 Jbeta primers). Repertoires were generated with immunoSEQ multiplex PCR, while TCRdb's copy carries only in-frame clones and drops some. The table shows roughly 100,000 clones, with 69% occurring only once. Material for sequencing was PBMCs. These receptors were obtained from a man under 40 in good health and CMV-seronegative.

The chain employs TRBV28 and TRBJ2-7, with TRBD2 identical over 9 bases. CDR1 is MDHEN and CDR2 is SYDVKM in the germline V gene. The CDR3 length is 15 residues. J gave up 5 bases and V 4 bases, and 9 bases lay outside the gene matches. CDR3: CASSSAGTSSHEQYF. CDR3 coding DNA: TGTGCCAGCAGTTCAGCCGGGACTAGCTCACACGAGCAGTACTTC.

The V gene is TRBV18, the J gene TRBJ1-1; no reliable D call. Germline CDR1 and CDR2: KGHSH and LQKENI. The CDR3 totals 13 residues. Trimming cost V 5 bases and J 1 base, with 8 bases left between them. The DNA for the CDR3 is TGTGCCAGCTCATGGTCCAGGAACACTGAAGCTTTCTTT. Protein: CASSWSRNTEAFF.

The CDR3 nucleotides are TGTGCCAGCAGTTTGATCCGGGAGGGCCCCGAGCAGTACTTC. Translation: CASSLIREGPEQYF. This sequence joins TRBV28 and TRBJ2-7; TRBD2 matches at 8 bases. The CDR3 runs to 14 residues. The junction had 7 bases not matched to a gene; V was cut back by 3 bases and J by 6 bases. The V gene's germline CDR1 is MDHEN and CDR2 SYDVKM.

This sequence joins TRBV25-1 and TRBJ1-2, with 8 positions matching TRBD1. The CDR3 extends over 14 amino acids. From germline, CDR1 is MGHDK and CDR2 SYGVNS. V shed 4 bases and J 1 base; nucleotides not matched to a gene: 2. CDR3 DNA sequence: TGTGCCAGCAGTGGACAGGGGCTTAACTATGGCTACACCTTC. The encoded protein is CASSGQGLNYGYTF.

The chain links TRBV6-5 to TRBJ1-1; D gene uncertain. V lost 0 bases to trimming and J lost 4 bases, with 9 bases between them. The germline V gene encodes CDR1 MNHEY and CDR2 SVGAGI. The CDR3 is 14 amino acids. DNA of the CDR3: TGTGCCAGCAGTTACTCGCGGGTTGGCACTGAAGCTTTCTTT. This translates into CASSYSRVGTEAFF.

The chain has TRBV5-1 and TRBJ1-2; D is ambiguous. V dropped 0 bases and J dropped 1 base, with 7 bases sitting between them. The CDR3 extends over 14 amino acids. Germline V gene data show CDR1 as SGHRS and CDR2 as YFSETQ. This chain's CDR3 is CASSLVPGNYGYTF. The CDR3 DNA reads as TGCGCCAGCAGCTTGGTTCCGGGTAACTATGGCTACACCTTC.

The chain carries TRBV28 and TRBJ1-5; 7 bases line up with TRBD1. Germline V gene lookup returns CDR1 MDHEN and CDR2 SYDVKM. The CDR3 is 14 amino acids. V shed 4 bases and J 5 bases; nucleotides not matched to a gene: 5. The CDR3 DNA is TGTGCCAGCAGTTATAGAACAGGGGATCAGCCCCAGCATTTT. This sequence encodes CASSYRTGDQPQHF.

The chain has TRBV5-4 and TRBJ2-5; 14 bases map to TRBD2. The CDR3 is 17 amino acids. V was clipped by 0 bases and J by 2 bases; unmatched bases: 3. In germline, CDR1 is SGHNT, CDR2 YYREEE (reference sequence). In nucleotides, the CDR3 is TGTGCCAGCAGCTTGGGACTAGCGGGAGGGACACAAGAGACCCAGTACTTC. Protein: CASSLGLAGGTQETQYF.

The CDR3 spells CASSQGPNTGELFF. CDR3 nucleotide sequence: TGCGCCAGCAGCCAGGGGCCCAACACCGGGGAGCTGTTTTTT. V is TRBV4-3 and J is TRBJ2-2; weak D call: TRBD1 (5 bases). The CDR3 sequence is 14 residues long. The V and J ends lost 3 bases and 2 bases respectively, with 7 bases between them. Germline loops: CDR1 LGHNA, CDR2 YSLEER.

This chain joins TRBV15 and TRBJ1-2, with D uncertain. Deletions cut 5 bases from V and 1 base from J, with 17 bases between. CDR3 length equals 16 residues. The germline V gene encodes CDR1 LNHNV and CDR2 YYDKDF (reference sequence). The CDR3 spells CATSHLGGQVNYGYTF. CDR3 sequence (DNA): TGTGCCACCAGCCATCTAGGAGGGCAAGTTAACTATGGCTACACCTTC. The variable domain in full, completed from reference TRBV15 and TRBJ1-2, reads DAMVIQNPRYQVTQFGKPVTLSCSQTLNHNVMYWYQQKSSQAPKLLFHYYDKDFNNEADTPDNFQSRRPNTSFCFLDIRSPGLGDTAMYLCATSHLGGQVNYGYTFGSGTRLTVV.

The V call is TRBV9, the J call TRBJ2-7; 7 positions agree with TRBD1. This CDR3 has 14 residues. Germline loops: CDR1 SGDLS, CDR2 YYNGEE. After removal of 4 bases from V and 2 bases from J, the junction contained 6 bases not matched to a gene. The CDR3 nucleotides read TGTGCCAGCAGCCCGACAGGGTCGCCCTACGAGCAGTACTTC. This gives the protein CASSPTGSPYEQYF.

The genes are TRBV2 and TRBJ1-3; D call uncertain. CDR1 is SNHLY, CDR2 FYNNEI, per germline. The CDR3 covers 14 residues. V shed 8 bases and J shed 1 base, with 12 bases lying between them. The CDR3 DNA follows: TGTGCCAGCGGCGGGCCCGCGTCTGGAAACACCATATATTTT. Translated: CASGGPASGNTIYF.

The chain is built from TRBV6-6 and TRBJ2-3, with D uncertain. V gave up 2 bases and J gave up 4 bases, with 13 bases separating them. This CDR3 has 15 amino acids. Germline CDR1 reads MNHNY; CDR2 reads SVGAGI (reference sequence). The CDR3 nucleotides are TGTGCCAGCAGTTACACCTCCGGGTACTCAGATACGCAGTATTTT. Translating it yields CASSYTSGYSDTQYF.

CDR3 sequence (DNA): TGTGCCAGCACCCCGGGACAGATAAATCAGCCCCAGCATTTT. This gives the protein CASTPGQINQPQHF. The chain employs TRBV28 and TRBJ1-5; 7 nucleotides line up with TRBD1. Germline V gene sequence: CDR1 MDHEN, CDR2 SYDVKM. Trimming cost V 7 bases and J 4 bases; bases outside gene matches: 7. CDR3 length: 14 amino acids. Full variable domain (outside the CDR3, taken from reference TRBV28 and TRBJ1-5): DVKVTQSSRYLVKRTGEKVFLECVQDMDHENMFWYRQDPGLGLRLIYFSYDVKMKEKGDIPEGYSVSREKKERFSLILESASTNQTSMYLCASTPGQINQPQHFGDGTRLSIL.

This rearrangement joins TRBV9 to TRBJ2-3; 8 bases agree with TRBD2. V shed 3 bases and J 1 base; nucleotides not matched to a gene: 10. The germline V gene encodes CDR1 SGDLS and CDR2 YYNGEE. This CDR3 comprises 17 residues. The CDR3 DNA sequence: TGTGCCAGCAGCGCGGATTTCCTAGCGGGCGGCACAGATACGCAGTATTTT. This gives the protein CASSADFLAGGTDTQYF.

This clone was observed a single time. The CDR3 sequence: CSASLSDEQYF. The CDR3 DNA follows: TGCAGTGCTAGTTTGTCGGACGAGCAGTACTTC. V is TRBV20-1 and J is TRBJ2-7; D gene ambiguous. Looked up from germline, CDR1 is DFQATT and CDR2 is SNEGSKA (reference sequence). V lost 3 bases and J 5 bases, leaving 8 bases between the germline ends. This CDR3 contains 11 residues.

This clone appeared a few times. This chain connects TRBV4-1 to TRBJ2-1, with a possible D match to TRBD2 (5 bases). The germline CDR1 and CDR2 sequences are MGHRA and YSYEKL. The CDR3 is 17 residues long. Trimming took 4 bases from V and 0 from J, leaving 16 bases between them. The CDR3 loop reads CASSPVGSGVSYNEQFF. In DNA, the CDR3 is TGCGCCAGCAGCCCCGTAGGGAGTGGAGTCTCCTACAATGAGCAGTTCTTC.